This T cell receptor beta chain was identified in a study of blood T cells in healthy people across ages. A second PCR of 7 to 11 cycles used a sample-barcoded 5' primer and a J-beta primer mix. TCRdb reprocessed the 5' RACE reads with MiXCR, giving one entry per CDR3 protein. The sample contains roughly 1,300,000 distinct CDR3 sequences, roughly 59% of which appear only once. Note on this clonotype: The junction departs from germline at one end; a sequencing error may be responsible.

The CDR3 consists of 19 residues. The specimen sequenced was blood. This receptor was taken from a man younger than 35 in good health. This chain uses TRBV12-3 or TRBV12-4 with TRBJ2-1; TRBD2 matches at 9 bases. The DNA of the CDR3 is TGTGCCAGCAGTTTAGCGCTTGCTAGCGGGGTGAGCTCCTACAATGAGCAGTTCTTT. This translates into CASSLALASGVSSYNEQFF.